These 18 T cell receptor beta chains were sequenced from one sample in a study of blood T cell repertoires in COVID-19. Profiled with immunoSEQ multiplex PCR; TCRdb holds only in-frame clones, not every one. In the table there are under 100,000 clones, about 89% of which are singletons. The specimen sequenced was peripheral blood. All receptors derive from a woman in her 70s with acute or convalescent COVID-19.

The V and J genes are TRBV24-1 and TRBJ1-5, with D possibly matching TRBD1 (5 bases). V was trimmed by 3 bases and J by 3 bases, leaving 17 bases between them. This CDR3 is built from 17 residues. Germline V gene sequence: CDR1 KGHDR, CDR2 SFDVKD. CDR3 sequence reads: CATSDPRQGGVNQPQHF. The CDR3 DNA sequence: TGTGCCACCAGTGATCCCAGGCAGGGAGGGGTCAATCAGCCCCAGCATTTT.

This chain links TRBV3-1 (or the pseudogene TRBV3-2) with TRBJ2-2; 14 positions agree with TRBD2. The CDR3 contains 16 residues. The V and J ends lost 5 bases and 5 bases, in that order; junction bases with no gene match: 4. Germline assignment: CDR1 LGHDT and CDR2 YNNKEL (reference sequence). The CDR3 is CASSGTSGRRTGELFF. The DNA for the CDR3 is TGTGCCAGCAGCGGGACTAGCGGGAGACGAACCGGGGAGCTGTTTTTT.

V gene TRBV3-1 (or the pseudogene TRBV3-2) combines with J gene TRBJ1-1, with 7 bases aligning to TRBD1. Trimming at V came to 9 bases and at J to 5 bases, leaving 6 bases not matched to a gene. Per the germline V gene, CDR1 is LGHDT and CDR2 is YNNKEL (reference sequence). The CDR3 loop spans 12 amino acids. The CDR3 sequence is CASSQGRTEAFF. The CDR3 DNA sequence: TGTGCCAGTTCACAGGGGAGGACTGAAGCTTTCTTT.

This rearrangement joins TRBV6-1 to TRBJ2-1; 8 bases are shared with TRBD2. This CDR3 region has 16 residues. V was pared by 0 bases and J by 4 bases, with 5 bases of the junction left unmatched. Germline-derived CDR1 and CDR2 are MNHNS and SASEGT. CDR3 nucleotides: TGTGCCAGCAGTGAAGCGGTTGGGACTAGATACAATGAGCAGTTCTTC. It encodes CASSEAVGTRYNEQFF.

This clone has just a few counts. This sequence joins TRBV19 and TRBJ2-7; 14 bases line up with TRBD2. J lost 4 bases, V lost 5 bases, and 7 bases had no gene match. The CDR3 has 16 residues. The germline gives CDR1 LNHDA, CDR2 SQIVND (reference sequence). The CDR3 sequence: CASSPRGLAGVYEQYF. The CDR3 bases are TGTGCCAGTAGTCCCCGGGGACTAGCGGGAGTTTACGAGCAGTACTTC.

The V gene is TRBV5-1, the J gene TRBJ2-5; 13 nucleotides match TRBD2. Germline loops: CDR1 SGHRS, CDR2 YFSETQ. The CDR3 has 15 amino acids. Trimming cost V 2 bases and J 3 bases; bases outside gene matches: 1. CDR3 nucleotides: TGCGCCAGCAGCTTTGGACTAGCGGGGGAAGAGACCCAGTACTTC. Translation: CASSFGLAGEETQYF.

V is TRBV5-1 and J is TRBJ1-1, with 11 nucleotides matching TRBD1. The V and J ends lost 4 bases and 3 bases, in that order; junction bases with no gene match: 8. The CDR3 consists of 16 residues. Germline values: CDR1 SGHRS, CDR2 YFSETQ. CDR3 amino acids: CASSRGQGVSDTEAFF. The CDR3 DNA is TGCGCCAGCAGCAGGGGACAGGGGGTTTCAGACACTGAAGCTTTCTTT.

The V gene is TRBV6-5, the J gene TRBJ1-5; D perhaps matches TRBD1 (5 bases). The V end was cut by 8 bases, the J end by 0 bases, with 14 bases between. The CDR3 covers 15 residues. Germline loops: CDR1 MNHEY, CDR2 SVGAGI. CDR3 coding DNA: TGTGCCAGCGGGGCAGGGTGGCATAGCAATCAGCCCCAGCATTTT. This gives the protein CASGAGWHSNQPQHF.

The V and J genes are TRBV3-1 (or the pseudogene TRBV3-2) and TRBJ2-7, with a tentative D call TRBD2 (5 bases). Germline V CDR1 and CDR2: LGHDT, YNNKEL (reference sequence). CDR3 length: 13 residues. V lost 1 base to trimming and J lost 7 bases, with 11 bases between them. CDR3 DNA: TGTGCCAGCAGCCAAGGTCCCGGGAATGAGCAGTACTTC. Amino acids: CASSQGPGNEQYF.

The table lists this clone with a few counts. The chain couples TRBV27 to TRBJ1-2; tentative D call: TRBD1 (5 bases). This CDR3 region has 14 residues. Trimming cost V 5 bases and J 7 bases, with 17 bases left between them. Germline V lookup: CDR1 MNHEY, CDR2 SMNVEV (reference sequence). The CDR3 bases are TGTGCCAGCAGTCCCCGAGGTAGCCAGGGTGGCTACACCTTC. It encodes CASSPRGSQGGYTF.

This chain links TRBV24-1 with TRBJ2-1; TRBD2 aligns across 7 bases. Germline values: CDR1 KGHDR, CDR2 SFDVKD. The V and J ends lost 6 bases and 7 bases, in that order; junction bases with no gene match: 8. This CDR3 contains 14 residues. The CDR3 spells CATSPSWGGNEQFF. CDR3 sequence (DNA): TGTGCCACCAGTCCCTCGTGGGGGGGGAATGAGCAGTTCTTC.

The CDR3 nucleotides are TGTGCCATCAGTGAGAATGACCAGACAGTCCCTAGCACCATATATTTT. Its protein is CAISENDQTVPSTIYF. V gene TRBV10-3 combines with J gene TRBJ1-3; tentative D call: TRBD1 (5 bases). Germline assignment: CDR1 ENHRY and CDR2 SYGVKD. V was trimmed by 2 bases and J by 9 bases, leaving 20 bases between them. The CDR3 has 16 amino acids.

The chain combines TRBV6-5 with TRBJ1-1, with D unclear. The germline gives CDR1 MNHEY, CDR2 SVGAGI. The length of the CDR3 is 13 residues. Trimming took off 6 bases at V and 0 bases at J, with 8 bases between the two ends. The DNA for the CDR3 is TGTGCCAGCAGGATCGCAGTGAACACTGAAGCTTTCTTT. Protein: CASRIAVNTEAFF.

CDR3 protein: CASRTGLKRETSYEQYF. CDR3 nucleotide sequence: TGTGCCAGCAGGACCGGACTAAAGCGGGAGACGTCCTACGAGCAGTACTTC. The chain joins TRBV21-1 to TRBJ2-7; the table assigns TRBD2, which was not confirmed against the DNA. TRBV21-1 is reported as a pseudogene. This CDR3 has 17 residues.

This rearrangement joins TRBV25-1 to TRBJ2-6; 10 bases agree with TRBD2. J gave up 4 bases and V 6 bases, and 9 bases lay outside the gene matches. Germline V gene data show CDR1 as MGHDK and CDR2 as SYGVNS. This CDR3 is 17 amino acids long. This chain's CDR3 is CASRASGGPTGANVLTF. CDR3 in DNA: TGTGCCAGCAGGGCTAGCGGGGGTCCCACGGGGGCCAACGTCCTGACTTTC.

The chain couples TRBV2 to TRBJ1-1, with a weak D call TRBD1 (5 bases). This CDR3 region has 13 residues. Trimming stripped 9 bases from V and 6 bases from J, with 17 bases between. Germline CDR1 SNHLY, CDR2 FYNNEI. This chain's CDR3 is CARGGAGRAEAFF. CDR3 bases: TGTGCCAGGGGAGGGGCGGGACGCGCTGAAGCTTTCTTT.

The rearrangement links TRBV5-1 to TRBJ2-1; possibly TRBD1 for D (5 bases). V dropped 7 bases and J dropped 2 bases, with 10 bases sitting between them. This CDR3 has 13 amino acids. Germline CDR1 and CDR2: SGHRS and YFSETQ. CDR3 DNA: TGCGCCAGCTGGCAGGGAACCTACAATGAGCAGTTCTTC. Protein sequence: CASWQGTYNEQFF.

This chain links TRBV6-6 with TRBJ1-5; no clear D gene. Between the trimmed V and J ends, which lost 5 bases and 10 bases, there was a span of 21 bases. This CDR3 has 15 amino acids. Germline V lookup: CDR1 MNHNY, CDR2 SVGAGI (reference sequence). The CDR3 coding sequence is TGTGCCAGCAGTCCCTCGACGAGGGCGGCTGTTCCCCAGCATTTT. Protein: CASSPSTRAAVPQHF.